These 18 T cell receptor beta chains were sequenced from one sample in a study of blood T cell repertoires in COVID-19. Assay: immunoSEQ multiplex PCR; the TCRdb copy retains only in-frame clones and omits some. The table includes approximately 210,000 clones, about 80% detected once. Sample: PBMCs or T cells enriched from blood (not recorded which). The receptors come from a man aged 35 to 55 who had recovered from COVID-19.

About this clone itself: In the same sample, other DNA sequences code for this CDR3. V usage is TRBV5-1 and J usage is TRBJ1-5; 8 bases are a match to TRBD1. The CDR3 covers 15 residues. Trimming cost V 0 bases and J 2 bases; bases outside gene matches: 1. CDR1 is SGHRS, CDR2 YFSETQ, per germline. The chain's CDR3 is CASSLEGQGNQPQHF. CDR3 bases: TGCGCCAGCAGCTTGGAGGGACAGGGCAATCAGCCCCAGCATTTT.

The V call is TRBV7-6, the J call TRBJ1-5, with TRBD1 matching 7 bases. Trimming cost V 5 bases and J 0 bases; bases outside gene matches: 1. The V gene's germline CDR1 is SGHVS and CDR2 FNYEAQ. The CDR3 extends over 14 amino acids. The CDR3 DNA is TGTGCCAGCAGCCGGGACAGTAGCAATCAGCCCCAGCATTTT. Translating gives CASSRDSSNQPQHF. Full variable domain (rest looked up from reference TRBV7-6 and TRBJ1-5): GAGVSQSPRYKVTKRGQDVALRCDPISGHVSLYWYRQALGQGPEFLTYFNYEAQQDKSGLPNDRFSAERPEGSISTLTIQRTEQRDSAMYRCASSRDSSNQPQHFGDGTRLSIL.

The chain has TRBV7-6 and TRBJ1-3; D possibly corresponds to TRBD1 (6 bases). The germline V gene has CDR1 SGHVS and CDR2 FNYEAQ. CDR3 length: 15 residues. V lost 5 bases and J 0 bases, leaving 11 bases between the germline ends. The CDR3: CASSQGHFSGNTIYF. The CDR3 DNA reads as TGTGCCAGCAGCCAGGGACACTTCTCTGGAAACACCATATATTTT.

The chain recombines TRBV28 with TRBJ2-7; perhaps TRBD1 as D (6 bases). V was clipped by 3 bases and J by 0 bases, with 9 bases between them. The germline CDR1 and CDR2 sequences are MDHEN and SYDVKM. The CDR3 contains 14 residues. The CDR3 sequence is CASSFRDISYEQYF. DNA for the CDR3: TGTGCCAGCAGTTTTCGGGACATCTCCTACGAGCAGTACTTC.

This chain connects TRBV10-1 to TRBJ1-5; possibly TRBD1 for D (5 bases). Trimming took off 7 bases at V and 5 bases at J, with 9 bases between the two ends. The germline CDR1 and CDR2 sequences are WNHNN and SYGVQD (reference sequence). This CDR3 comprises 12 residues. The CDR3 nucleotides read TGCGCCAGCAAATCGGGGGATCAGCCCCAGCATTTT. Translation: CASKSGDQPQHF.

In nucleotides, the CDR3 is TGTGCCAGTAGTACTCCTAGCGCCCTGAACAATGAGCAGTTCTTC. Its protein product is CASSTPSALNNEQFF. J is TRBJ2-1 and V is TRBV19, with D perhaps matching TRBD2 (6 bases). This CDR3 comprises 15 residues. Per germline, CDR1 LNHDA and CDR2 SQIVND (reference sequence). Trimming took off 4 bases at V and 5 bases at J, with 15 bases between the two ends.

V gene TRBV9 combines with J gene TRBJ1-4; no reliable D call. From germline, CDR1 is SGDLS and CDR2 YYNGEE. V lost 7 bases and J lost 10, with 17 bases in between. The CDR3 has 13 amino acids. Here the CDR3 reads CASQGRRDGKLFF. In DNA, the CDR3 is TGTGCCAGCCAAGGGAGAAGGGATGGAAAACTGTTTTTT.

The chain combines TRBV27 with TRBJ1-2; TRBD1 matches at 7 bases. The trim removed 3 bases at V and 5 bases at J, leaving 12 bases unmatched. CDR3 size: 16 residues. Germline loops: CDR1 MNHEY, CDR2 SMNVEV (reference sequence). The CDR3 coding sequence is TGTGCCAGCAGTTTTGGGACAGTTGGCTCCTCATATGGCTACACCTTC. It is translated as CASSFGTVGSSYGYTF.

CDR3 amino acids: CASSLGGDLEAFF. Here the CDR3 DNA reads TGTGCCAGCAGCCTCGGGGGTGATCTGGAAGCTTTCTTT. The chain employs TRBV12-3 or TRBV12-4 and TRBJ1-1, with D perhaps matching TRBD1 (5 bases). This CDR3 has 13 amino acids. V was cut by 6 bases and J by 8 bases, with 16 bases left in between.

The chain uses TRBV28 and TRBJ2-7; tentative D call: TRBD1 (6 bases). V was pared by 3 bases and J by 7 bases, with 16 bases between. The CDR3 is made up of 14 amino acids. The germline V gene encodes CDR1 MDHEN and CDR2 SYDVKM. DNA for the CDR3: TGTGCCAGCAGTTTCCCCGGGACACTTAAAGAGCAGTACTTC. Translated: CASSFPGTLKEQYF.

This rearrangement joins TRBV11-2 to TRBJ2-6; a weak D match, TRBD2 (6 bases). Looked up from germline, CDR1 is SGHAT and CDR2 is FQNNGV. V lost 6 bases to trimming and J lost 5 bases, with 14 bases between them. The CDR3 sequence is 15 residues long. The CDR3, as DNA: TGTGCCAGCAGGGGACTCACAGGAAGGGCCAACGTCCTGACTTTC. Its protein is CASRGLTGRANVLTF.

The chain uses TRBV28 and TRBJ1-5; D not resolved. CDR1 is MDHEN, CDR2 SYDVKM, per germline. The ends were cut back, 10 bases at V and 10 bases at J, with 17 bases in the middle. The CDR3 consists of 12 residues. The CDR3 coding sequence is TGTGCCACCCTACAGTCGAACGGCCCCCAGCATTTT. It codes for CATLQSNGPQHF.

This chain connects TRBV29-1 to TRBJ1-5, with a possible D match to TRBD1 (6 bases). Germline V lookup: CDR1 SQVTM, CDR2 ANQGSEA. The CDR3 length is 13 residues. V was trimmed by 5 bases and J by 3 bases, leaving 11 bases between them. As DNA, the CDR3 is TGCAGCGTTAGGGACAACTTCAATCAGCCCCAGCATTTT. It specifies CSVRDNFNQPQHF. The variable domain in full, completed from reference TRBV29-1 and TRBJ1-5, reads SAVISQKPSRDICQRGTSLTIQCQVDSQVTMMFWYRQQPGQSLTLIATANQGSEATYESGFVIDKFPISRPNLTFSTLTVSNMSPEDSSIYLCSVRDNFNQPQHFGDGTRLSIL.

V gene TRBV7-6 combines with J gene TRBJ2-7, with TRBD2 as a possible D gene (6 bases). V dropped 1 base and J dropped 2 bases, with 12 bases sitting between them. This CDR3 comprises 15 residues. Germline V gives CDR1 SGHVS, CDR2 FNYEAQ. The CDR3 DNA reads as TGTGCCAGCAGCTTAGTCCGGGAGCGGACCTACGAGCAGTACTTC. Translating gives CASSLVRERTYEQYF.

The chain recombines TRBV28 with TRBJ1-2, with 9 nucleotides matching TRBD1. The CDR3 covers 13 residues. Trimming took 7 bases from V and 10 from J; bases not matched to a gene: 10. The germline V gene encodes CDR1 MDHEN and CDR2 SYDVKM. The CDR3, as DNA: TGTGCCAGCATCCGGCCGGGACAGGGTGACTACACCTTC. As protein: CASIRPGQGDYTF.

This chain links TRBV9 with TRBJ1-1, with D maybe TRBD1 (5 bases). Germline V lookup: CDR1 SGDLS, CDR2 YYNGEE. Trimming removed 6 bases at V and 5 bases at J, with 20 bases between. The CDR3 contains 15 residues. This CDR3 reads CASTSGGGERTEAFF. In DNA form, the CDR3 reads TGTGCCAGCACCTCAGGCGGGGGAGAGAGGACTGAAGCTTTCTTT.

V gene TRBV7-9 combines with J gene TRBJ2-7; D tentatively reads TRBD1 or TRBD2 (5 bases each). Germline V gene data show CDR1 as SEHNR and CDR2 as FQNEAQ (reference sequence). The CDR3 spans 15 residues. The V gene lost 5 bases and the J gene lost 8 bases, with 22 bases spanning the gap. The CDR3 protein is CASSLGTGFTGQQYF. The CDR3 coding sequence is TGTGCCAGCAGCCTAGGGACGGGATTCACCGGGCAGCAGTACTTC. Variable domain in full (rest from reference TRBV7-9 and TRBJ2-7): DTGVSQNPRHKITKRGQNVTFRCDPISEHNRLYWYRQTLGQGPEFLTYFQNEAQLEKSRLLSDRFSAERPKGSFSTLEIQRTEQGDSAMYLCASSLGTGFTGQQYFGPGTRLTVT.

In its sample, this clone was seen once. The chain's CDR3 is CASSPTGFSNDEQFF. The DNA for the CDR3 is TGTGCCAGCAGCCCAACCGGGTTCTCTAACGATGAGCAGTTCTTC. V usage is TRBV3-1 (or the pseudogene TRBV3-2) and J usage is TRBJ2-1, with D unresolved. The CDR3 is 15 amino acids. Germline CDR1 LGHDT, CDR2 YNNKEL (reference sequence). V lost 4 bases, J lost 8 bases, and 18 bases lay in between.